A selection of T cell receptor beta chains follows, all from one sample in a study of blood T cells in healthy people across ages. TCRdb recomputed calls from the 5' RACE reads with MiXCR, one row per CDR3 protein. This table has about 1.8 million distinct CDR3 sequences, about 49% appearing once. The source material was blood. Every receptor here comes from a woman in her thirties or forties in good health. Both conserved end residues are trimmed from each CDR3.

V: TRBV12-3/TRBV12-4
CDR3: ASRNGQGAHIQY

V: TRBV4-3
CDR3: ASSQEWGFGTQY

V: TRBV11-2
CDR3: ASSSSPGGLAGAQLRYNEQF

V: TRBV25-1
CDR3: ASGEAGANQPQH

V: TRBV10-1
CDR3: ASSDGTGWEY

V: TRBV7-8
CDR3: ASSFGVGLAGVETQY

V: TRBV20-1
CDR3: SAPSGSSSYNEQF

V: TRBV25-1
CDR3: ASSGAGVGETQY

V: TRBV4-3
CDR3: ASSQDFTGLGPPLH

V: TRBV11-1
CDR3: ASSLAPGYPQETQY

V: TRBV4-2
CDR3: ASSQETWGAGTQY

V: TRBV20-1
CDR3: SARVTSGQETQY

V: TRBV12-3/TRBV12-4
CDR3: ASSTRQGRDEKLF

V: TRBV18
CDR3: ASSRLRQMGQETQY

V: TRBV20-1
CDR3: SVRGSTSLQETQY

V: TRBV4-3
CDR3: ASSQDMDRAGETQY

V: TRBV20-1
CDR3: SAIPSYGYT

V: TRBV6-2/TRBV6-3
CDR3: ASRPTQRGKRSYNERF

V: TRBV21-1
CDR3: ASSKNGRKNIQY

V: TRBV7-3
CDR3: ASSLSLRGGGETQF

V: TRBV29-1
CDR3: SAMRTVPYEQY

V: TRBV6-5
CDR3: ASSPTGQGDYEQY

V: TRBV20-1
CDR3: SARVFTGGNSPLH

V: TRBV20-1
CDR3: SARDPASGAANEQF

V: TRBV11-1
CDR3: ASNGWGQPNEAF

V: TRBV20-1
CDR3: SAEENSGANVLT

V: TRBV29-1
CDR3: SAVSFIAGGAYEQY

V: TRBV5-1
CDR3: ASSYYDRPPPYEQY

V: TRBV7-2
CDR3: ASSLPISGGASRQY

V: TRBV5-1
CDR3: ASSLQSSGGNEQF

V: TRBV7-9
CDR3: ASSELTGELF

V: TRBV5-6
CDR3: ASSPGLSSYEQY

V: TRBV4-1
CDR3: ASSLLTRGQNEQY

V: TRBV7-2
CDR3: ASSLVSYGYT

V: TRBV20-1
CDR3: SARLSGANEQF

V: TRBV14
CDR3: ASRASGRDYNEQF

V: TRBV12-3/TRBV12-4
CDR3: ASSLNRGFQETQY

V: TRBV5-1
CDR3: ASRVRDRGPVDTQY

V: TRBV20-1
CDR3: SATYTSPNEQF

V: TRBV4-1
CDR3: ASSQEQIRIAKNIQY

V: TRBV12-3/TRBV12-4
CDR3: ASSHFAGDTDTQY

V: TRBV6-2/TRBV6-3
CDR3: ASSYVYRDRPTEAF

V: TRBV7-9
CDR3: ASSLGGFEQLYGYT

V: TRBV24-1
CDR3: ATSDVQGFEETQY

V: TRBV28
CDR3: ASSPPTGAENNQPQH

V: TRBV13
CDR3: ASSLGRYQPQH

V: TRBV4-2
CDR3: ASSQSGAIFFYEQY

V: TRBV7-3
CDR3: ASSIVYSWFGMNTEAF

V: TRBV29-1
CDR3: SVGLGQGIGPQH

V: TRBV20-1
CDR3: SADGVWVQF

V: TRBV12-3/TRBV12-4
CDR3: ASSDRLAGAYEQY

V: TRBV29-1
CDR3: SASGGGQKNEQF